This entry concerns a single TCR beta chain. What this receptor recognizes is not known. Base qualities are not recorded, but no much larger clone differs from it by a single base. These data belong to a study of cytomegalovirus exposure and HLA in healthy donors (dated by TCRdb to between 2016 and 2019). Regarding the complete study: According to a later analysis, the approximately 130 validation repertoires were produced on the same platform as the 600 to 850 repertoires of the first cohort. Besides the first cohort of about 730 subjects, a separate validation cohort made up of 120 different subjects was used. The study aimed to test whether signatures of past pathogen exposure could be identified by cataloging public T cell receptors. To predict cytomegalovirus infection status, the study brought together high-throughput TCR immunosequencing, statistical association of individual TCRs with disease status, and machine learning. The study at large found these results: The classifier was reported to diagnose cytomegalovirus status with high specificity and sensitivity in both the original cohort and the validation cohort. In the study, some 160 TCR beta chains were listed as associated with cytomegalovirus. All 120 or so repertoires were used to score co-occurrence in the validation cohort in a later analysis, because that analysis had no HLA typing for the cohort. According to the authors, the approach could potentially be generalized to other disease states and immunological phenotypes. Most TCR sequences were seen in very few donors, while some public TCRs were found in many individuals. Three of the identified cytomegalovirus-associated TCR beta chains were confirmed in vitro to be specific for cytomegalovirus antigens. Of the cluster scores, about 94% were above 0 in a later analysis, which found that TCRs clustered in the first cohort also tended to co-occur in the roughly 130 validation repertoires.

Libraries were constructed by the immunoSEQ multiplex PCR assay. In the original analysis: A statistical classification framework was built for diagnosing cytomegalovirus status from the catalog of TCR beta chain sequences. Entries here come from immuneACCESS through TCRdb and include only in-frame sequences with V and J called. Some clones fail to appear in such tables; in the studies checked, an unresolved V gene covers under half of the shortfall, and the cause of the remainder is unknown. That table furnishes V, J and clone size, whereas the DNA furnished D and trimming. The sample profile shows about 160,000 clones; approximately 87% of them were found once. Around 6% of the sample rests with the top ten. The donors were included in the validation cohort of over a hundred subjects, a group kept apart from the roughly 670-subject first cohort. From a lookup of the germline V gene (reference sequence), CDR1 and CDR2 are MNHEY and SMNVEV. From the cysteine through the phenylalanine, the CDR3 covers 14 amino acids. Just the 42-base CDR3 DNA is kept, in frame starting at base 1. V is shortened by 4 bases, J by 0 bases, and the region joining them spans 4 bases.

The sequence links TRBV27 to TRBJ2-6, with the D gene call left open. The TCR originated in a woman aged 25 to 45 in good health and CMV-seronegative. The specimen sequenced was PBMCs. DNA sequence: TGTGCCAGCAGTTCGAGCTCTGGGGCCAACGTCCTGACTTTC. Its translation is CASSSSSGANVLTF.